The 22 T cell receptor beta chains listed next were all sequenced from one sample in a study of shared clonotypes between healthy human individuals. Method: immunoSEQ multiplex PCR; TCRdb's copy keeps in-frame clones and lacks some. The table shows fewer than 400,000 clones, with 74% occurring only once. Sequencing used memory CD4+ T cells sorted from blood. This sample's subset: CD45RA-negative fraction. The source of these receptors is a man younger than 45 in good health.

In the case of this clone: Other DNA sequences from this sample encode an identical CDR3 as well. The chain carries TRBV18 and TRBJ1-2, with a tentative D call TRBD1 (6 bases). The CDR3 has 13 residues. Germline V gene sequence: CDR1 KGHSH, CDR2 LQKENI. V dropped 5 bases and J dropped 6 bases, with 13 bases sitting between them. CDR3 coding DNA: TGTGCCAGCTCAGAACAGGGTTGGGATGGCTACACCTTC. This translates into CASSEQGWDGYTF.

The chain is built from TRBV28 and TRBJ1-3, with TRBD1 matching over 8 bases. The CDR3 spans 14 residues. The germline CDR1 and CDR2 sequences are MDHEN and SYDVKM. The trim removed 10 bases at V and 4 bases at J, leaving 9 bases unmatched. In nucleotides, the CDR3 is TGTGCCACCGGACAGGGAGGGTCGGGAAACACCATATATTTT. It encodes CATGQGGSGNTIYF.

This clone was observed a few times. This chain joins TRBV4-2 and TRBJ1-1, with D possibly matching TRBD1 (6 bases). The CDR3 is made up of 13 amino acids. The germline V gene encodes CDR1 LGHNA and CDR2 YNFKEQ. The ends were cut back, 4 bases at V and 1 base at J, with 7 bases in the middle. The CDR3 bases are TGTGCCAGCAGCCTGGGACAGAACACTGAAGCTTTCTTT. Amino acid sequence: CASSLGQNTEAFF.

This clone was picked up a small number of times. The chain carries TRBV18 and TRBJ1-5; D is ambiguous. Germline loops: CDR1 KGHSH, CDR2 LQKENI. Trimming left V 2 bases short and J 3 bases short, with 5 bases between. The CDR3 is made up of 13 amino acids. The CDR3: CASSPDFNQPQHF. In DNA, the CDR3 is TGTGCCAGCTCACCAGACTTCAATCAGCCCCAGCATTTT.

V and J are TRBV7-9 and TRBJ2-1; D remains unclear. The length of the CDR3 is 14 residues. Trimming removed 1 base from V and 4 bases from J, with 8 bases in between. Germline V gene sequence: CDR1 SEHNR, CDR2 FQNEAQ (reference sequence). CDR3 amino acids: CASSLVKAYNEQFF. As DNA, the CDR3 is TGTGCCAGCAGCTTAGTGAAAGCTTACAATGAGCAGTTCTTC.

The V gene is TRBV9, the J gene TRBJ2-5, with TRBD2 matching over 11 bases. J gave up 5 bases and V 4 bases, and 7 bases lay outside the gene matches. This CDR3 is built from 15 residues. Germline lookup yields CDR1 SGDLS and CDR2 YYNGEE. The CDR3 loop reads CASSLGSGRAETQYF. The CDR3 DNA follows: TGTGCCAGCAGCTTGGGTAGCGGGAGGGCCGAGACCCAGTACTTC. The variable domain in full, with the rest retrieved from reference TRBV9 and TRBJ2-5, is DSGVTQTPKHLITATGQRVTLRCSPRSGDLSVYWYQQSLDQGLQFLIQYYNGEERAKGNILERFSAQQFPDLHSELNLSSLELGDSALYFCASSLGSGRAETQYFGPGTRLLVL.

The rearrangement joins TRBV5-1 to TRBJ1-3, with TRBD1 matching 7 bases. V shed 4 bases, J shed 7 bases, and the junction held 17 bases outside the gene matches. The germline V gene encodes CDR1 SGHRS and CDR2 YFSETQ. This CDR3 is built from 17 residues. The CDR3 coding sequence is TGCGCCAGCAGCCAGACGGGACAGCGATCCGCGCTCAACACCATATATTTT. Its translation: CASSQTGQRSALNTIYF.

The rearrangement joins TRBV19 to TRBJ2-7; no definite D call. This CDR3 has 13 amino acids. V was trimmed by 3 bases and J by 2 bases, leaving 8 bases between them. Looked up from germline, CDR1 is LNHDA and CDR2 is SQIVND (reference sequence). As DNA, the CDR3 is TGTGCCAGTAGTATGAGATGGACCTACGAGCAGTACTTC. Its protein is CASSMRWTYEQYF.

This clone has more than one count but fewer than ten. The gene calls are TRBV7-2 and TRBJ2-2, with D perhaps TRBD1 (6 bases). In germline, CDR1 is SGHTA, CDR2 FQGNSA. V lost 5 bases, J lost 6 bases, and 13 bases lay in between. The CDR3 is 14 residues long. The CDR3 DNA reads TGTGCCAGCAGCCGACAGGTGTTGGCCGGGGAGCTGTTTTTT. It specifies CASSRQVLAGELFF.

Only one count was recorded for this clone. The gene calls are TRBV11-3 and TRBJ2-5, with 7 bases aligning to TRBD2. CDR3 size: 13 residues. J was trimmed by 5 bases and V by 1 base; bases with no gene match: 1. Germline V gene lookup returns CDR1 SGHNT and CDR2 YENEEA. The CDR3 DNA reads as TGTGCCAGCAGCTTAGTCGGGGGGGAGACCCAGTACTTC. This sequence encodes CASSLVGGETQYF.

The chain has TRBV4-3 and TRBJ2-1; 10 positions match TRBD2. The CDR3 extends over 15 amino acids. J gave up 3 bases and V 3 bases, and 2 bases lay outside the gene matches. CDR1 is LGHNA, CDR2 YSLEER, per germline. The CDR3, as DNA: TGCGCCAGCAGCCAGAGGACTAGCGGCTACAATGAGCAGTTCTTC. Residues: CASSQRTSGYNEQFF.

This clone showed up just a few times. V and J are TRBV25-1 and TRBJ2-1, with a possible D match to TRBD2 (5 bases). Trimming removed 2 bases at V and 0 bases at J, with 14 bases between. CDR1 is MGHDK and CDR2 is SYGVNS in the germline V gene. This CDR3 region has 17 residues. DNA for the CDR3: TGTGCCAGCAGTGAAGTTCAGGAGGTGGGCTCCTACAATGAGCAGTTCTTC. As protein: CASSEVQEVGSYNEQFF.

The genes are TRBV7-8 and TRBJ2-3; D may be TRBD2 (6 bases). This CDR3 spans 13 amino acids. With 0 bases removed from V and 7 bases from J, the gap between germline ends came to 8 bases. Germline V lookup: CDR1 SGHVS, CDR2 FQNEAQ. The CDR3 is CASSLARENTQYF. The CDR3 nucleotides are TGTGCCAGCAGCTTAGCGCGGGAAAATACGCAGTATTTT.

This clone was seen a few times. The chain recombines TRBV5-1 with TRBJ2-3; 9 bases fit TRBD1. V was pared by 4 bases and J by 6 bases, with 6 bases of the junction left unmatched. The CDR3 runs 14 residues. The germline CDR1 and CDR2 sequences are SGHRS and YFSETQ. The CDR3 region is CASSPGTGWDTQYF. The CDR3 region has the DNA TGCGCCAGCAGCCCCGGGACAGGGTGGGATACGCAGTATTTT. The full variable domain, completed using reference TRBV5-1 and TRBJ2-3, is KAGVTQTPRYLIKTRGQQVTLSCSPISGHRSVSWYQQTPGQGLQFLFEYFSETQRNKGNFPGRFSGRQFSNSRSEMNVSTLELGDSALYLCASSPGTGWDTQYFGPGTRLTVL.

The chain links TRBV7-8 to TRBJ2-4; 12 nucleotides agree with TRBD1. With V trimmed by 4 bases and J by 6 bases, 4 bases remained unmatched. This CDR3 has 15 residues. The germline V gene has CDR1 SGHVS and CDR2 FQNEAQ. In DNA form, the CDR3 reads TGTGCCAGCAGCTCCGGGACAGGGGGCTTAAACATTCAGTACTTC. The encoded protein is CASSSGTGGLNIQYF.

This clone was recorded many times. The chain combines TRBV6-5 with TRBJ2-3; TRBD1 or TRBD2 may be the D gene (5 bases each). The V end lost 6 bases, the J end lost 6 bases, and 10 bases lay between the germline ends. Per germline, CDR1 MNHEY and CDR2 SVGAGI. This CDR3 is 12 amino acids long. The CDR3 is CASSEEGDTQYF. DNA of the CDR3: TGTGCCAGCAGCGAAGAGGGGGATACGCAGTATTTT.

The gene calls are TRBV2 and TRBJ1-1; unclear D gene. The CDR3 sequence is 12 residues long. Between the trimmed V and J ends, which lost 4 bases and 6 bases, there was a span of 9 bases. The germline CDR1 and CDR2 sequences are SNHLY and FYNNEI. The CDR3 DNA reads as TGTGCCAGCAGTGTCCAGGTTGCTGAAGCTTTCTTT. It encodes CASSVQVAEAFF.

The rearrangement uses TRBV5-4 and TRBJ2-1, with 7 positions matching TRBD2. Trimming removed 3 bases from V and 6 bases from J; junction bases left unmatched: 9. CDR3 size: 15 residues. The germline V gene encodes CDR1 SGHNT and CDR2 YYREEE (reference sequence). In DNA form, the CDR3 reads TGTGCCAGCAGCTCCCGGGACTATTCGTCCAATGAGCAGTTCTTC. Its protein is CASSSRDYSSNEQFF.

The rearrangement uses TRBV7-2 and TRBJ2-1; 7 bases are shared with TRBD2. CDR1 and CDR2 (germline): SGHTA, FQGNSA. V gave up 8 bases and J gave up 9 bases; unmatched junction bases: 7. The length of the CDR3 is 12 residues. The CDR3 nucleotides are TGTGCCAGCGGTACCGCTAGCGGTGAGCAGTTCTTC. Its translation: CASGTASGEQFF.

The chain joins TRBV7-2 to TRBJ2-1; 11 nucleotides line up with TRBD2. The CDR3 runs to 17 residues. V lost 4 bases and J lost 2; bases outside the gene matches: 7. CDR1 is SGHTA and CDR2 is FQGNSA in the germline V gene. The CDR3: CASSSLAGGLTYNEQFF. The CDR3 coding sequence is TGTGCCAGCAGCTCCTTAGCGGGAGGGCTTACCTACAATGAGCAGTTCTTC.

The chain carries TRBV4-1 and TRBJ2-3; D remains ambiguous. Germline lookup yields CDR1 MGHRA and CDR2 YSYEKL. CDR3 length: 13 residues. The V end was cut by 5 bases, the J end by 1 base, with 7 bases between. CDR3 sequence (DNA): TGCGCCAGCAGCAGTCGCGGCACAGATACGCAGTATTTT. This translates into CASSSRGTDTQYF.

The CDR3 spells CASSQTSGRWSNEQFF. DNA for the CDR3: TGTGCCAGCAGTCAGACTAGCGGGAGATGGTCCAATGAGCAGTTCTTC. The V call is TRBV2, the J call TRBJ2-1; the match to TRBD2 covers 12 bases. The CDR3 spans 16 residues. Trimming cost V 5 bases and J 6 bases; bases outside gene matches: 8. Germline V gene lookup returns CDR1 SNHLY and CDR2 FYNNEI. Full variable domain (rest looked up from reference TRBV2 and TRBJ2-1): EPEVTQTPSHQVTQMGQEVILRCVPISNHLYFYWYRQILGQKVEFLVSFYNNEISEKSEIFDDQFSVERPDGSNFTLKIRSTKLEDSAMYFCASSQTSGRWSNEQFFGPGTRLTVL.